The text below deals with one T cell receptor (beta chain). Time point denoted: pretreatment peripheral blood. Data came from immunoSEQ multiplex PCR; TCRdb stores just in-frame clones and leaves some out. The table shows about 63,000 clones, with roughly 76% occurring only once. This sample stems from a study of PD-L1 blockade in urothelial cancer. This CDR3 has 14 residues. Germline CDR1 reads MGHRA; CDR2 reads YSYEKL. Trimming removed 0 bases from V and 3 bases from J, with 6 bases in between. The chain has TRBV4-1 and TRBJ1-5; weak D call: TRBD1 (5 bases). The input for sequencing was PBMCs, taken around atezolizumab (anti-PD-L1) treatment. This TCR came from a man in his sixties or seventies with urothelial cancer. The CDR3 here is CASSQEGPNQPQHF. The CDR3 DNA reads TGCGCCAGCAGCCAAGAGGGGCCCAATCAGCCCCAGCATTTT.